A single sample is the source of the 20 T cell receptor beta chains below, sequenced in a study of cytomegalovirus exposure and HLA in healthy donors. Primers included in the PCR were 60 Vbeta and 13 Jbeta primers. Libraries were prepared by immunoSEQ multiplex PCR; TCRdb keeps only in-frame clonotypes and omits some of them. Found here are just over 60,000 clones, over 75% of them singletons; the top ten hold around 1.5%. The specimen sequenced was PBMCs. These receptors came from a young man in good health and CMV-seronegative.

The chain's CDR3 is CASSFEDRGEYGYTF. CDR3 DNA sequence: TGTGCCAGCAGCTTTGAGGACAGGGGTGAATATGGCTACACCTTC. The J gene is TRBJ1-2, the V gene TRBV7-9; 9 positions match TRBD1. Germline lookup yields CDR1 SEHNR and CDR2 FQNEAQ (reference sequence). Trimming cost V 3 bases and J 5 bases; bases outside gene matches: 7. This CDR3 has 15 residues.

The rearrangement joins TRBV5-6 to TRBJ1-6, with 7 positions matching TRBD1. The CDR3 sequence is 14 residues long. The germline gives CDR1 SGHDT, CDR2 YYEEEE. Trimming took 2 bases from V and 11 from J; bases not matched to a gene: 7. CDR3 DNA: TGTGCCAGCAGCTTCGGCAGGGGGGAGACACCCCTCCACTTT. It codes for CASSFGRGETPLHF.

J is TRBJ2-3 and V is TRBV4-2; D perhaps matches TRBD2 (6 bases). The CDR3 covers 16 residues. V dropped 1 base and J dropped 5 bases, with 16 bases sitting between them. Germline CDR1 and CDR2: LGHNA and YNFKEQ. CDR3: CASSQGRGGPGDTQYF. The CDR3 DNA is TGTGCCAGCAGCCAAGGTAGAGGAGGGCCCGGAGATACGCAGTATTTT.

This chain joins TRBV30 and TRBJ1-6; no firm D call. Germline CDR1 and CDR2: GTSNPN and SVGIG (reference sequence). Between the trimmed V and J ends, which lost 2 bases and 12 bases, there was a span of 14 bases. The CDR3 totals 13 residues. DNA for the CDR3: TGTGCCTGGAGTAGTTCGAGCGAAAGACCCCTCCACTTT. Encoded protein: CAWSSSSERPLHF.

The V call is TRBV4-1, the J call TRBJ1-4; D gene ambiguous. The ends were cut back, 0 bases at V and 8 bases at J, with 7 bases in the middle. The CDR3 contains 13 residues. Germline V gene data show CDR1 as MGHRA and CDR2 as YSYEKL. CDR3 nucleotide sequence: TGCGCCAGCAGCCAAGATAGAGCCGAAAAACTGTTTTTT. It encodes CASSQDRAEKLFF.

This clone was recorded only once. This rearrangement joins TRBV5-6 to TRBJ2-5; D is possibly TRBD1 (6 bases). The germline CDR1 and CDR2 sequences are SGHDT and YYEEEE. The CDR3 spans 13 residues. Deletions cut 4 bases from V and 5 bases from J, with 12 bases between. CDR3 residues: CASSPDRSETQYF. CDR3 DNA sequence: TGTGCCAGCAGCCCAGACAGGTCGGAGACCCAGTACTTC.

J is TRBJ2-7 and V is TRBV6-1, with TRBD2 identical over 15 bases. V was pared by 1 base and J by 6 bases, with 1 base of the junction left unmatched. Germline-derived CDR1 and CDR2 are MNHNS and SASEGT. This CDR3 is 15 amino acids long. The CDR3 sequence is CASSEGTSGGAEQYF. The CDR3 DNA reads as TGTGCCAGCAGTGAAGGGACTAGCGGGGGGGCCGAGCAGTACTTC.

The chain combines TRBV7-3 with TRBJ1-1, with 8 bases that match TRBD1. The CDR3 totals 13 residues. V lost 4 bases to trimming and J lost 4 bases; unmatched junction nucleotides: 2. Germline lookup yields CDR1 SGHTA and CDR2 FQGTGA. The CDR3: CASSSDRVTEAFF. The CDR3 DNA reads as TGTGCCAGCAGCTCGGACAGGGTCACTGAAGCTTTCTTT.

This clone was counted between two and nine times. The V and J genes are TRBV6-5 and TRBJ2-2; maybe TRBD1 (6 bases). V shed 6 bases and J shed 8 bases, with 10 bases lying between them. Germline V gene sequence: CDR1 MNHEY, CDR2 SVGAGI. The CDR3 has 12 amino acids. The CDR3 loop reads CASRRGTGELFF. In nucleotides, the CDR3 is TGTGCCAGCAGAAGGGGGACGGGGGAGCTGTTTTTT.

V usage is TRBV2 and J usage is TRBJ2-5; 10 nucleotides agree with TRBD2. Germline V lookup: CDR1 SNHLY, CDR2 FYNNEI. This CDR3 contains 14 residues. V lost 7 bases, J lost 5 bases, and 7 bases stayed unmatched. Here the CDR3 reads CASNIGLAAETQYF. Written as DNA, the CDR3 is TGTGCCAGCAATATCGGACTAGCGGCGGAGACCCAGTACTTC.

This chain connects TRBV9 to TRBJ1-6; D not certain. This CDR3 contains 16 residues. Trimming stripped 4 bases from V and 8 bases from J, with 19 bases between. Per germline, CDR1 SGDLS and CDR2 YYNGEE. The CDR3 nucleotides read TGTGCCAGCAGCCCCGAGTGGAGGGCCGCCGATTCACCCCTCCACTTT. As protein: CASSPEWRAADSPLHF.

This clone was recorded only once. This chain connects TRBV28 to TRBJ1-1, with TRBD1 matching over 9 bases. This CDR3 comprises 16 residues. After removal of 6 bases from V and 4 bases from J, the junction contained 12 bases not matched to a gene. CDR1 MDHEN and CDR2 SYDVKM come from the germline V gene. This chain's CDR3 is CASRGQGAWKGTEAFF. The CDR3 DNA follows: TGTGCCAGCAGGGGACAGGGCGCCTGGAAGGGCACTGAAGCTTTCTTT. Supplemented by reference TRBV28 and TRBJ1-1, the full variable domain reads DVKVTQSSRYLVKRTGEKVFLECVQDMDHENMFWYRQDPGLGLRLIYFSYDVKMKEKGDIPEGYSVSREKKERFSLILESASTNQTSMYLCASRGQGAWKGTEAFFGQGTRLTVV.

This clone came up a few times. The chain uses TRBV30 and TRBJ2-2; 7 nucleotides match TRBD1. This CDR3 comprises 15 residues. Trimming cost V 0 bases and J 3 bases; bases outside gene matches: 4. Germline V lookup: CDR1 GTSNPN, CDR2 SVGIG (reference sequence). CDR3: CAWSVGTEDTGELFF. The DNA for the CDR3 is TGTGCCTGGAGTGTCGGGACAGAGGACACCGGGGAGCTGTTTTTT.

The chain is built from TRBV11-2 and TRBJ2-1; D unresolved. This CDR3 is built from 11 residues. Trimming removed 5 bases at V and 8 bases at J, with 7 bases between. Germline loops: CDR1 SGHAT, CDR2 FQNNGV. CDR3 DNA sequence: TGTGCCAGCAGCCCCCGGGATGAGCAGTTCTTC. Translation gives CASSPRDEQFF.

The rearrangement links TRBV9 to TRBJ1-1; D not resolved. Trimming took off 4 bases at V and 5 bases at J, with 9 bases between the two ends. This CDR3 comprises 12 residues. CDR1 and CDR2 (germline): SGDLS, YYNGEE. CDR3 nucleotides: TGTGCCAGCAGCCCTGAGGGAACTGAAGCTTTCTTT. Its translation is CASSPEGTEAFF.

The chain recombines TRBV5-1 with TRBJ1-2; 7 bases are shared with TRBD1. The CDR3 length is 14 residues. The J segment lost 2 bases and the V segment lost 2 bases, leaving 3 bases of the junction unmatched. Per the germline V gene, CDR1 is SGHRS and CDR2 is YFSETQ. The CDR3 DNA reads as TGCGCCAGCAGCTTAGGGACAGCAAACTATGGCTACACCTTC. Translation: CASSLGTANYGYTF.

V usage is TRBV14 and J usage is TRBJ1-6, with D maybe TRBD1 (5 bases). The CDR3 consists of 15 residues. V was trimmed by 4 bases and J by 10 bases, leaving 17 bases between them. Germline V gene lookup returns CDR1 SGHDN and CDR2 FVKESK. CDR3 sequence reads: CASSPIRDLGSPLHF. The CDR3, as DNA: TGTGCCAGCAGCCCCATCAGGGATCTAGGATCACCCCTCCACTTT.

The V gene is TRBV7-9, the J gene TRBJ2-7; D may be TRBD2 (5 bases). Germline CDR1 reads SEHNR; CDR2 reads FQNEAQ (reference sequence). V was cut by 4 bases and J by 0 bases, with 13 bases left in between. The CDR3 contains 15 residues. Written as DNA, the CDR3 is TGTGCCAGCAGCTCACCGGGATCCAGCTCCTACGAGCAGTACTTC. It yields the protein CASSSPGSSSYEQYF.

This rearrangement joins TRBV6-4 to TRBJ2-1, with no clear D. The CDR3 is 18 residues long. Germline CDR1 reads MRHNA; CDR2 reads SNTAGT. Trimming shortened V by 0 bases and J by 9 bases, and 24 bases separated the two germline ends. The CDR3 sequence is CASSDSIVRHSFRGEQFF. For the CDR3, the DNA is TGTGCCAGCAGTGACTCTATAGTAAGGCACTCATTTAGAGGTGAGCAGTTCTTC.

The V and J genes are TRBV4-1 and TRBJ2-7; a possible D gene is TRBD1 (6 bases). Germline values: CDR1 MGHRA, CDR2 YSYEKL. The CDR3 covers 15 residues. Trimming stripped 0 bases from V and 2 bases from J, with 11 bases between. CDR3 amino acids: CASSQDKGDPYEQYF. The CDR3 DNA reads as TGCGCCAGCAGCCAAGATAAGGGGGATCCCTACGAGCAGTACTTC.